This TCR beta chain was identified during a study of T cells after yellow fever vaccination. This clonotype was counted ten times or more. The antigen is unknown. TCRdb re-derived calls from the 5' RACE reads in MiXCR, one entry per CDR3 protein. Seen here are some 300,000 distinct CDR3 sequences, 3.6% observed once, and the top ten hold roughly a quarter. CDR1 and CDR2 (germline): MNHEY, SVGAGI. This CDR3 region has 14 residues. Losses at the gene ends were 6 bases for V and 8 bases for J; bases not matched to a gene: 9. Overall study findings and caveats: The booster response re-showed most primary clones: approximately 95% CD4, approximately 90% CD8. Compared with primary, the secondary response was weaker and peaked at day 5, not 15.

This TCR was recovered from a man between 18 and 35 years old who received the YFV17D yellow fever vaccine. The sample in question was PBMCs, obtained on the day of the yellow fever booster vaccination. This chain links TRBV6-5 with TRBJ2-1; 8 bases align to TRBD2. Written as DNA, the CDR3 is TGTGCCAGCAGCCCGGGACTAGGGGGATATGAGCAGTTCTTC. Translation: CASSPGLGGYEQFF.